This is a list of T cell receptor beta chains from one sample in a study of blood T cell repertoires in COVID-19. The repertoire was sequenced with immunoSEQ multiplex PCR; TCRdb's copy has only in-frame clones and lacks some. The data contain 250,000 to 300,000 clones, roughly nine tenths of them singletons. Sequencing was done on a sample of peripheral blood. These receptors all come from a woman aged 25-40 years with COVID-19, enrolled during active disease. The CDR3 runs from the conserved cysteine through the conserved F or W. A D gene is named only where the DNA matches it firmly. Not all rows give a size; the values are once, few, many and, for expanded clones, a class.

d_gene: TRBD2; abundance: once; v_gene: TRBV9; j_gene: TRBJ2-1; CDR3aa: CASSGTSGRMGEQFF; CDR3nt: TGTGCCAGCAGCGGGACTAGCGGGAGAATGGGTGAGCAGTTCTTC
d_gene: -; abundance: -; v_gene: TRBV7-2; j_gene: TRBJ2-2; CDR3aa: CASSLHRNTGELFF; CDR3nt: TGTGCCAGCAGCCTACACAGAAACACCGGGGAGCTGTTTTTT
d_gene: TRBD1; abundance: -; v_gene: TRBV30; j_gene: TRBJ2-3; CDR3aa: CARTGTGADTQYF; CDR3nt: TGTGCCCGAACCGGGACAGGGGCAGATACGCAGTATTTT
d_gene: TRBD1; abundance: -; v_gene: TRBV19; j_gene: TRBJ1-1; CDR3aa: CASNYRGPTSMNTEAFF; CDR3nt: TGTGCCAGTAACTACAGGGGGCCCACATCAATGAACACTGAAGCTTTCTTT
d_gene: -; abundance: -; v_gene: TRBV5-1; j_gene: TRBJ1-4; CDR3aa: CASSLGRPGEGEKLFF; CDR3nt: TGCGCCAGCAGCTTGGGGCGCCCAGGGGAGGGAGAAAAACTGTTTTTT
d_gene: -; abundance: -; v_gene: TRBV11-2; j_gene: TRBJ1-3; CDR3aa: CASSSVEGRLSIYF; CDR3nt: TGTGCCAGCAGCTCCGTTGAGGGAAGATTGTCCATATATTTT
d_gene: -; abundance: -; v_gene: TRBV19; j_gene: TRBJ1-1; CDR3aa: CASSPAGFNTEAFF; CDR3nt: TGTGCCAGTAGTCCCGCGGGCTTTAACACTGAAGCTTTCTTT
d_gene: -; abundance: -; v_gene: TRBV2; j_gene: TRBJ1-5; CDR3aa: CASMVEGVQPQHF; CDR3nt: TGTGCCAGCATGGTCGAGGGGGTTCAGCCCCAGCATTTT
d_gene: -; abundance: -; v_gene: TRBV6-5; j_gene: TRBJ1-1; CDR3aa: CASSQVSNTEAFF; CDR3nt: TGTGCCAGCAGCCAGGTTTCGAACACTGAAGCTTTCTTT
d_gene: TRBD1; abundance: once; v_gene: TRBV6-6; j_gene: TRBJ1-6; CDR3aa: CASSQTGNSPLHF; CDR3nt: TGTGCCAGCAGCCAGACAGGGAATTCACCCCTCCACTTT
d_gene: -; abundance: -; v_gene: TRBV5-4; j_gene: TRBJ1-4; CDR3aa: CASSSQTGINEKLFF; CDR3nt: TGTGCCAGCAGCTCCCAAACAGGAATTAATGAAAAACTGTTTTTT
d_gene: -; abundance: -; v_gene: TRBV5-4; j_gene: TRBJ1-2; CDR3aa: CASSLVKGYGYTF; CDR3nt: TGTGCCAGCAGCTTGGTGAAGGGGTATGGCTACACCTTC
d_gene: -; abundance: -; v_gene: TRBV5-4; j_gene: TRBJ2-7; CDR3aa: CASSLAESTYEQYF; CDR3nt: TGTGCCAGCAGCTTAGCGGAATCTACCTACGAGCAGTACTTC
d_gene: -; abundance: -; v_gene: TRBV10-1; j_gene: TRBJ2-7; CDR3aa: CASSAFPGTYEQYF; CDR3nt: TGCGCCAGCAGTGCCTTTCCGGGAACCTACGAGCAGTACTTC